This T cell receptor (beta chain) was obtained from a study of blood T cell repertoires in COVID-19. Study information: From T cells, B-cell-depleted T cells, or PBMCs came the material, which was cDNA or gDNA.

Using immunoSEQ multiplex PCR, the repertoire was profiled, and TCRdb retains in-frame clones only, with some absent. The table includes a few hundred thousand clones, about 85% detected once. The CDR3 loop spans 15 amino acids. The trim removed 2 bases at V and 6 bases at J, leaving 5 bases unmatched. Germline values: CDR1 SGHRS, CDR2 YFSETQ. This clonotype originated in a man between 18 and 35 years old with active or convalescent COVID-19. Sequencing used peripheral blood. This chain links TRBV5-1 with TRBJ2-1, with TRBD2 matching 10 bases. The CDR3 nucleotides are TGCGCCAGCAGCTTTATGGCTAGCGGGAGCAATGAGCAGTTCTTC. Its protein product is CASSFMASGSNEQFF.